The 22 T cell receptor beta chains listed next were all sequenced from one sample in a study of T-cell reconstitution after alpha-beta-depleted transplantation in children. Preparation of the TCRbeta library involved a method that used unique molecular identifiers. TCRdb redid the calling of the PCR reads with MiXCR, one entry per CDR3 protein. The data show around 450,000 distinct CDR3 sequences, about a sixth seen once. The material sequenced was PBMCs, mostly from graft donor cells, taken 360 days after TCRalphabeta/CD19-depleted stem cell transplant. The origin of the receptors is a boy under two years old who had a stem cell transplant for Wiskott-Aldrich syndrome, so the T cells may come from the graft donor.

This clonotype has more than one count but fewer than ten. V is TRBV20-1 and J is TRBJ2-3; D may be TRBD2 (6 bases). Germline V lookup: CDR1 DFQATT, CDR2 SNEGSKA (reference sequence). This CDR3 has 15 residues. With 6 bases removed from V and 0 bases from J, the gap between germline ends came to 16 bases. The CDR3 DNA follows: TGCAGTGCCGTACGGCTAGCGTCTAGCACAGATACGCAGTATTTT. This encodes CSAVRLASSTDTQYF.

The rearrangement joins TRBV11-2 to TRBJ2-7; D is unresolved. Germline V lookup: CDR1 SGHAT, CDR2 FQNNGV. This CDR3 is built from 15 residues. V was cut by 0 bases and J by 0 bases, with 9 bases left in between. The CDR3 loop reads CASSLELLGSYEQYF. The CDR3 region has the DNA TGTGCCAGCAGCTTAGAACTCCTCGGCTCCTACGAGCAGTACTTC.

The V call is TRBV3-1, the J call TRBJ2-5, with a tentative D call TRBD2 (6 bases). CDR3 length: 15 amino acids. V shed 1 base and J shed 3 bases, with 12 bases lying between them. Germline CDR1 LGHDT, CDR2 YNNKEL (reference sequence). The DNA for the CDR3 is TGTGCCAGCAGCCAAGCGGGAGAGCTGAAAGAGACCCAGTACTTC. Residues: CASSQAGELKETQYF.

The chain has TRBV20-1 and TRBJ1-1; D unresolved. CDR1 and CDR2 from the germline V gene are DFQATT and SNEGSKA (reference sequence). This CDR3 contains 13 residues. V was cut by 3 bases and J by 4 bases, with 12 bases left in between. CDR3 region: CSASRLLSTEAFF. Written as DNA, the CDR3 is TGCAGTGCTAGTAGATTATTATCCACTGAAGCTTTCTTT.

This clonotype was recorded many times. DNA for the CDR3: TGTGCCAGCAGCCAACAGGTGGCGGCTGTGACCCAGTACTTC. It translates to CASSQQVAAVTQYF. The chain combines TRBV3-1 with TRBJ2-5; D is unresolved. V was cut by 2 bases and J by 7 bases, with 14 bases left in between. Germline V lookup: CDR1 LGHDT, CDR2 YNNKEL (reference sequence). The CDR3 is 14 residues long.

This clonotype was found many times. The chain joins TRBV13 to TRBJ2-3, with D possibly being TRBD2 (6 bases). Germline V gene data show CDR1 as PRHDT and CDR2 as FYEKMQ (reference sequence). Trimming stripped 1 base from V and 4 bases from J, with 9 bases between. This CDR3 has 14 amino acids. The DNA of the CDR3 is TGTGCCAGCAGCTTAGTATTAGCGGCAGATACGCAGTATTTT. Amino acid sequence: CASSLVLAADTQYF.

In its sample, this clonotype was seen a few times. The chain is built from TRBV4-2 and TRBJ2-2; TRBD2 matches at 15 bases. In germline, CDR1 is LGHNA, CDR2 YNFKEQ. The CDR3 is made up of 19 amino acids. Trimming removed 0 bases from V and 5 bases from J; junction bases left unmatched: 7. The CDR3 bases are TGTGCCAGCAGCCAAGATGGACTAGCGGGGGGGCTAGGAACCGGGGAGCTGTTTTTT. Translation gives CASSQDGLAGGLGTGELFF.

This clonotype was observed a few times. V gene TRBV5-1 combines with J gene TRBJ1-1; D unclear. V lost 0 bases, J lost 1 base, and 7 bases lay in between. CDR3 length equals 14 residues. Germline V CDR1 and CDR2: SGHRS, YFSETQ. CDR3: CASSLASENTEAFF. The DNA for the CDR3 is TGCGCCAGCAGCTTGGCCAGTGAGAACACTGAAGCTTTCTTT.

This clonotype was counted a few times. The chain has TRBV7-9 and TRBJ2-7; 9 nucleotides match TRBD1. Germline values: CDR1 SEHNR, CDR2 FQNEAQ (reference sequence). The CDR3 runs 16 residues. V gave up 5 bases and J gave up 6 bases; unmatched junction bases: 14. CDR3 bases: TGTGCCAGCAGCGGTGCCCCTGGACAGGGGACGATCGAGCAGTACTTC. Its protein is CASSGAPGQGTIEQYF.

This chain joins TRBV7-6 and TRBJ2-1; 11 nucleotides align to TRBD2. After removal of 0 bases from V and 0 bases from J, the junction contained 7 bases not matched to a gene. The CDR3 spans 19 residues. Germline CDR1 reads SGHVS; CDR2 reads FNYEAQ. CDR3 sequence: CASSLASGRATFSYNEQFF. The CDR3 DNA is TGTGCCAGCAGCTTAGCTAGCGGGAGGGCCACTTTCTCCTACAATGAGCAGTTCTTC. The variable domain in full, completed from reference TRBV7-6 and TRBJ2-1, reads GAGVSQSPRYKVTKRGQDVALRCDPISGHVSLYWYRQALGQGPEFLTYFNYEAQQDKSGLPNDRFSAERPEGSISTLTIQRTEQRDSAMYRCASSLASGRATFSYNEQFFGPGTRLTVL.

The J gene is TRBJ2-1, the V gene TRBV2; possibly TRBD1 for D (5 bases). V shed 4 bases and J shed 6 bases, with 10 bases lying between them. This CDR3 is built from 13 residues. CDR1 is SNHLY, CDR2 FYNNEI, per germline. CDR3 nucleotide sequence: TGTGCCAGCAGTGGACAGTACCGCAATGAGCAGTTCTTC. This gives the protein CASSGQYRNEQFF.

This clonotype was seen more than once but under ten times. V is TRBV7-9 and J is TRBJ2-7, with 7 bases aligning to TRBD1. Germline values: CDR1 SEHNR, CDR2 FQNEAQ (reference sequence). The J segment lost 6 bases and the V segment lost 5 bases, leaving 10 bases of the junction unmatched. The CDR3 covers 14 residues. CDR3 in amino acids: CASSLRGQWLEQYF. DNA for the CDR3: TGTGCCAGCAGCCTTAGGGGACAGTGGCTCGAGCAGTACTTC.

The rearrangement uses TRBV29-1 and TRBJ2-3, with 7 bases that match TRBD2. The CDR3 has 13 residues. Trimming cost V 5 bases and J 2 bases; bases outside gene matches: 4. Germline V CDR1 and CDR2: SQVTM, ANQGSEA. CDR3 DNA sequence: TGCAGCGTTTGGGGACTATACACAGATACGCAGTATTTT. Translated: CSVWGLYTDTQYF.

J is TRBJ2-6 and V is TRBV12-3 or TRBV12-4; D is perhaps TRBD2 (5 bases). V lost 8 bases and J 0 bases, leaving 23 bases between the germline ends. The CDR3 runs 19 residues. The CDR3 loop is CASFGYRVLEGSGANVLTF. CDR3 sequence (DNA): TGTGCCAGCTTTGGGTACCGGGTCCTCGAGGGCTCTGGGGCCAACGTCCTGACTTTC.

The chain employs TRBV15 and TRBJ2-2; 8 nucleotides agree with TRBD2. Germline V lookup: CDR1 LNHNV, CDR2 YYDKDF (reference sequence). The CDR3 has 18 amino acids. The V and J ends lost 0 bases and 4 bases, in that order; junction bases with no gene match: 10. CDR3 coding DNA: TGTGCCACCAGCAGAGATCTTTCGAGCGGGAGTATCACCGGGGAGCTGTTTTTT. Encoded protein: CATSRDLSSGSITGELFF.

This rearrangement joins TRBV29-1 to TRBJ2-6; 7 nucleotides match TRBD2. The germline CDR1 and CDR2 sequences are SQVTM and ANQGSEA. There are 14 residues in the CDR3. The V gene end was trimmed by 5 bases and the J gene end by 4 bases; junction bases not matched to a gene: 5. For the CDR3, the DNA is TGCAGCGTTTTGGGGGGGAGCGGGGCCAACGTCCTGACTTTC. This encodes CSVLGGSGANVLTF.

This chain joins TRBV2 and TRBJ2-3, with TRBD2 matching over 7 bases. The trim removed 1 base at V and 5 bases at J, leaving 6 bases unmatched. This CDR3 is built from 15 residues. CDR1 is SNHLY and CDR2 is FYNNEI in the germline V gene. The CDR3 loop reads CASSEVMRGIDTQYF. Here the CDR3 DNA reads TGTGCCAGCAGTGAAGTGATGCGGGGGATAGATACGCAGTATTTT.

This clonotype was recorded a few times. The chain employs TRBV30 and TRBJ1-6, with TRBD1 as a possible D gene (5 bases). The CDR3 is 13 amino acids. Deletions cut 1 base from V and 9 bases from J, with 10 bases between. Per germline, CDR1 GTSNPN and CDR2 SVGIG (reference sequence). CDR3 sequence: CAWSEGPPSPLHF. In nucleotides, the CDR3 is TGTGCCTGGAGTGAGGGACCCCCTTCACCCCTCCACTTT.

CDR3 sequence (DNA): TGTGCCAGCAGTCCCCCCCCGTACACTGAAGCTTTCTTT. Translated: CASSPPPYTEAFF. This sequence joins TRBV12-3 or TRBV12-4 and TRBJ1-1; no clear D gene. The CDR3 length is 13 residues. Between the trimmed V and J ends, which lost 5 bases and 3 bases, there was a span of 10 bases.

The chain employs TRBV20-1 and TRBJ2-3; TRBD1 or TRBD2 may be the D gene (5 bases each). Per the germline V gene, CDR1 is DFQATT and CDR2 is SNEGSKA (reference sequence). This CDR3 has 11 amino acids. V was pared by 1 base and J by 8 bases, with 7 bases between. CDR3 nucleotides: TGCAGTGCTAGAGGGGACCCTACGCAGTATTTT. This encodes CSARGDPTQYF.

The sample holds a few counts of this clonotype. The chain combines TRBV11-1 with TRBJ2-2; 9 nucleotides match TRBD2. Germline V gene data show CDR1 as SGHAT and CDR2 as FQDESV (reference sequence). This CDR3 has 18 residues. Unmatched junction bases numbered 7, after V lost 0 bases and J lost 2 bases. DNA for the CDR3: TGTGCCAGCAGCTTAGCGAGGCCTAGCGGGACCAACACCGGGGAGCTGTTTTTT. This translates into CASSLARPSGTNTGELFF.

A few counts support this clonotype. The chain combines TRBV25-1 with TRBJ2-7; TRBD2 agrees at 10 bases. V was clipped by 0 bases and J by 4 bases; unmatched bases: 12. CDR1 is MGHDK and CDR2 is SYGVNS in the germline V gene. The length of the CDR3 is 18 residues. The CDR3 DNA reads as TGTGCCAGCAGTGAATACTGCTTTCCTAGCGGGAGATGGTACGAGCAGTACTTC. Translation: CASSEYCFPSGRWYEQYF.